These 20 T cell receptor beta chains originate from one sample sequenced in a study of blood T cell repertoires in COVID-19. TCRdb's copy holds only in-frame clones and misses some; the assay was immunoSEQ multiplex PCR. The sample lists some 150,000 clones; about four fifths were seen once. Sequencing was carried out using peripheral blood. The receptors were sampled from a woman between 55 and 75 years old with acute or convalescent COVID-19.

V usage is TRBV28 and J usage is TRBJ2-6; a weak D match, TRBD1 (5 bases). The CDR3 is 20 amino acids. V gave up 0 bases and J gave up 0 bases, with 18 bases separating them. Germline loops: CDR1 MDHEN, CDR2 SYDVKM. CDR3 bases: TGTGCCAGCAGTTTATGGGTGGGCAGGGAAATCCCCTCTGGGGCCAACGTCCTGACTTTC. Its translation is CASSLWVGREIPSGANVLTF.

The chain is built from TRBV4-2 and TRBJ1-1; the D is unclear. The CDR3 is 17 residues long. Trimming stripped 1 base from V and 1 base from J, with 16 bases between. The germline gives CDR1 LGHNA, CDR2 YNFKEQ. CDR3 DNA sequence: TGTGCCAGCAGCCAAGGGTTATTCGGTGGGCCGAACACTGAAGCTTTCTTT. It encodes CASSQGLFGGPNTEAFF.

The chain uses TRBV28 and TRBJ1-5; 9 positions match TRBD1. The J segment lost 2 bases and the V segment lost 4 bases, leaving 3 bases of the junction unmatched. CDR3 length: 15 amino acids. CDR1 MDHEN and CDR2 SYDVKM come from the germline V gene. In DNA form, the CDR3 reads TGTGCCAGCAGTTCGGGACAGGGAGGCAATCAGCCCCAGCATTTT. It translates to CASSSGQGGNQPQHF.

J is TRBJ1-1 and V is TRBV19; no clear D. CDR3 length: 11 residues. The germline gives CDR1 LNHDA, CDR2 SQIVND (reference sequence). V gave up 3 bases and J gave up 8 bases, with 7 bases separating them. The CDR3 sequence: CASSIGFEAFF. CDR3 nucleotides: TGTGCCAGTAGTATCGGGTTCGAAGCTTTCTTT.

The chain is built from TRBV6-6 and TRBJ1-5; D possibly corresponds to TRBD1 (5 bases). The CDR3 is 16 residues long. CDR1 and CDR2 (germline): MNHNY, SVGAGI (reference sequence). The ends were cut back, 2 bases at V and 3 bases at J, with 14 bases in the middle. CDR3: CASSYPPGSNNQPQHF. The DNA for the CDR3 is TGTGCCAGCAGTTACCCCCCAGGGTCTAACAATCAGCCCCAGCATTTT.

In this sample, this clone turned up many times. V is TRBV7-8 and J is TRBJ2-1, with TRBD2 matching 7 bases. The CDR3 is made up of 15 amino acids. V shed 5 bases, J shed 2 bases, and the junction held 6 bases outside the gene matches. The V gene's germline CDR1 is SGHVS and CDR2 FQNEAQ. Written as DNA, the CDR3 is TGTGCCAGCAGCCCCGCTGCGGGGGCCTACAATGAGCAGTTCTTC. Protein: CASSPAAGAYNEQFF. Variable domain in full (rest from reference TRBV7-8 and TRBJ2-1): GAGVSQSPRYKVAKRGQDVALRCDPISGHVSLFWYQQALGQGPEFLTYFQNEAQLDKSGLPSDRFFAERPEGSVSTLKIQRTQQEDSAVYLCASSPAAGAYNEQFFGPGTRLTVL.

This clone was counted only a few times. The gene calls are TRBV12-3 or TRBV12-4 and TRBJ1-4; no firm D call. The CDR3 contains 12 residues. V was clipped by 6 bases and J by 12 bases, with 14 bases between them. The CDR3 DNA sequence: TGTGCCAGCAGATACCGGGATCGCGAACTGTTTTTT. Translated, it gives CASRYRDRELFF.

The chain is built from TRBV7-9 and TRBJ1-2, with D maybe TRBD1 (5 bases). The CDR3 sequence is 13 residues long. V was clipped by 0 bases and J by 7 bases, with 9 bases between them. Germline-derived CDR1 and CDR2 are SEHNR and FQNEAQ (reference sequence). CDR3 sequence: CASSLAGPGGYTF. DNA for the CDR3: TGTGCCAGCAGCTTAGCGGGGCCCGGTGGCTACACCTTC.

This chain joins TRBV12-3 or TRBV12-4 and TRBJ2-3; D perhaps matches TRBD1 (7 bases). This CDR3 contains 13 residues. V was trimmed by 5 bases and J by 10 bases, leaving 16 bases between them. The DNA of the CDR3 is TGTGCCAGCAGTCTGCAGGGGGGTCGTGCGCAGTATTTT. Protein sequence: CASSLQGGRAQYF.

The chain carries TRBV5-6 and TRBJ2-7; D is uncertain. This CDR3 has 12 amino acids. Per the germline V gene, CDR1 is SGHDT and CDR2 is YYEEEE. The V gene lost 3 bases and the J gene lost 0 bases, with 4 bases spanning the gap. CDR3 region: CASSWSSYEQYV. CDR3 DNA: TGTGCCAGCAGCTGGAGCTCCTACGAGCAGTACGTC.

The chain links TRBV2 to TRBJ2-5, with a possible D match to TRBD2 (7 bases). V was cut by 3 bases and J by 5 bases, with 16 bases left in between. The CDR3 sequence is 15 residues long. Germline V gene data show CDR1 as SNHLY and CDR2 as FYNNEI. The CDR3, as DNA: TGTGCCAGCAGTGACGAGGGGGGGGCCGTCGAGACCCAGTACTTC. It translates to CASSDEGGAVETQYF.

The chain recombines TRBV19 with TRBJ2-1, with D uncertain. Germline CDR1 and CDR2: LNHDA and SQIVND (reference sequence). V lost 3 bases and J 6 bases, leaving 9 bases between the germline ends. There are 13 residues in the CDR3. CDR3 coding DNA: TGTGCCAGTAGTATGAGGCGGTCCAATGAGCAGTTCTTC. Translation: CASSMRRSNEQFF.

V usage is TRBV19 and J usage is TRBJ1-2; TRBD1 agrees at 10 bases. CDR1 is LNHDA and CDR2 is SQIVND in the germline V gene (reference sequence). After removal of 5 bases from V and 4 bases from J, the junction contained 7 bases not matched to a gene. The CDR3 sequence is 15 residues long. The CDR3 here is CASSYLDRGVYGYTF. The DNA of the CDR3 is TGTGCCAGTAGTTACTTGGACAGGGGGGTCTATGGCTACACCTTC.

The V and J genes are TRBV18 and TRBJ2-2, with 10 bases that match TRBD2. The CDR3 extends over 15 amino acids. With V trimmed by 2 bases and J by 3 bases, 0 bases remained unmatched. Germline assignment: CDR1 KGHSH and CDR2 LQKENI. The CDR3 DNA follows: TGTGCCAGCTCACCAAGCGGGGGGGACACCGGGGAGCTGTTTTTT. This codes for CASSPSGGDTGELFF.

This clone came up a few times. The rearrangement uses TRBV7-2 and TRBJ2-7; 7 bases are shared with TRBD1. Per germline, CDR1 SGHTA and CDR2 FQGNSA. Trimming cost V 5 bases and J 3 bases; bases outside gene matches: 7. The CDR3 length is 14 residues. The CDR3: CASSITRDSYEQYV. For the CDR3, the DNA is TGTGCCAGCAGCATAACCCGGGACAGCTACGAGCAGTACGTC.

The rearrangement links TRBV30 to TRBJ1-6; the D is unclear. CDR1 and CDR2 (germline): GTSNPN, SVGIG (reference sequence). This CDR3 comprises 15 residues. V was shortened by 0 bases and J by 0 bases, with 6 bases between the two germline ends. The CDR3 nucleotides read TGTGCCTGGAGTGTAGGGAGCTCCTATAATTCACCCCTCCACTTT. It translates to CAWSVGSSYNSPLHF.

The chain couples TRBV27 to TRBJ1-1; D is undetermined. This CDR3 is 14 amino acids long. From germline, CDR1 is MNHEY and CDR2 SMNVEV (reference sequence). V lost 4 bases and J 1 base, leaving 10 bases between the germline ends. The CDR3 here is CASSSTGSNTEAFF. The CDR3 nucleotides read TGTGCCAGCAGTTCGACGGGATCGAACACTGAAGCTTTCTTT.

V and J are TRBV11-2 and TRBJ1-2; tentatively, D is TRBD1 (5 bases). This CDR3 is built from 12 residues. The germline V gene encodes CDR1 SGHAT and CDR2 FQNNGV. V was pared by 5 bases and J by 7 bases, with 11 bases between. CDR3 DNA: TGTGCCAGCAGCCCAACCAGGGTTGGCTACACCTTC. Translated, it gives CASSPTRVGYTF.

The J gene is TRBJ1-1, the V gene TRBV9; D perhaps matches TRBD1 (5 bases). V dropped 4 bases and J dropped 4 bases, with 14 bases sitting between them. CDR1 is SGDLS and CDR2 is YYNGEE in the germline V gene. CDR3 size: 14 residues. CDR3 in DNA: TGTGCCAGCAGCCTAACCGGGGGTACCACTGAAGCTTTCTTT. Translated: CASSLTGGTTEAFF.

The chain recombines TRBV2 with TRBJ2-7; 9 nucleotides agree with TRBD1. The CDR3 has 14 residues. In germline, CDR1 is SNHLY, CDR2 FYNNEI. V was pared by 4 bases and J by 3 bases, with 4 bases of the junction left unmatched. This CDR3 reads CASSGDRVSYEQYF. DNA of the CDR3: TGTGCCAGCAGTGGGGACAGGGTGAGCTACGAGCAGTACTTC.